This T cell receptor beta chain was sequenced during a study of T cell changes during pregnancy in multiple sclerosis. Germline V gene data show CDR1 as MNHNS and CDR2 as SASEGT. V was pared by 6 bases and J by 3 bases, with 11 bases of the junction left unmatched. CDR3 size: 17 residues. Assay used: immunoSEQ multiplex PCR; TCRdb lists only in-frame clones, some missing. The repertoire holds about 38,000 clones, about 90% seen once, with around 0.35% in the top ten. This clone was detected once. This chain uses TRBV6-1 with TRBJ2-6; 7 bases agree with TRBD1. The source material was CD4+ T cells from peripheral blood mononuclear cells, sampled in the third trimester of pregnancy. The sequence came from a female donor in good health, enrolled as a control in a pregnancy study. In DNA form, the CDR3 reads TGTGCCAGCAGGGAACAGGGGTCTCCGATTGGGGCCAACGTCCTGACTTTC. Residues: CASREQGSPIGANVLTF.